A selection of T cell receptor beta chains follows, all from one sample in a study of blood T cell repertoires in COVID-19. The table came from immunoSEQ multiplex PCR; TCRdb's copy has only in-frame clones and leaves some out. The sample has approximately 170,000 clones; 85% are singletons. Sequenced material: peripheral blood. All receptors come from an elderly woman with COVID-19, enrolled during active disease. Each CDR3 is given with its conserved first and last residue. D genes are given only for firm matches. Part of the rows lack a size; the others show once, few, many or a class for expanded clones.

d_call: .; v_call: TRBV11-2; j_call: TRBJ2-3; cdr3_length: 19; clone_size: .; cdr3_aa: CASSLEGWASSSRTDTQYF; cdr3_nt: TGTGCCAGCAGCTTAGAAGGCTGGGCTAGCTCTTCTCGCACAGATACGCAGTATTTT
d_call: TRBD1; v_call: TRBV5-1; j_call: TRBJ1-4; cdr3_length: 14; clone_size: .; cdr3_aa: CASSEGQGAEKLFF; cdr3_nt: TGCGCCAGCAGCGAGGGACAGGGGGCAGAAAAACTGTTTTTT
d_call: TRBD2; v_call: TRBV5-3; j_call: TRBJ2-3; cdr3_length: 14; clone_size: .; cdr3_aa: CASSGGRATDTQYF; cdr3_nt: TGTGCCAGTTCTGGCGGGAGGGCCACAGATACGCAGTATTTT
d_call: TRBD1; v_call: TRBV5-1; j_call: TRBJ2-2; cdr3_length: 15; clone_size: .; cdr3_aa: CASSLAGQGAGELFF; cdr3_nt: TGCGCCAGCAGCTTGGCGGGACAGGGAGCCGGGGAGCTGTTTTTT
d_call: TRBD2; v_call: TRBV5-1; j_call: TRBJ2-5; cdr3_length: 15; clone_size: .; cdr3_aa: CASSVPGLAQETQYF; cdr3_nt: TGCGCCAGCAGCGTTCCGGGACTAGCGCAGGAGACCCAGTACTTC
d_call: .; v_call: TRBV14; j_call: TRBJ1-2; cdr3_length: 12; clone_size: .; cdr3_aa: CASSQDRSGYTF; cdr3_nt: TGTGCCAGCAGCCAAGATCGGTCGGGCTACACCTTC
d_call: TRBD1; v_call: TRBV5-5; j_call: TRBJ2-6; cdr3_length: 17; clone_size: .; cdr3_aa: CASSYPGQGTGANVLTF; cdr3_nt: TGTGCCAGCAGCTATCCGGGACAGGGTACTGGGGCCAACGTCCTGACTTTC
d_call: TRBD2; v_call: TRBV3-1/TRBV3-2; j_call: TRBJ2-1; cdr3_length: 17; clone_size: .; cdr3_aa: CASSQGSPLAGGDEQFF; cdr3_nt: TGTGCCAGCAGCCAAGGGTCACCCCTAGCGGGGGGGGATGAGCAGTTCTTC
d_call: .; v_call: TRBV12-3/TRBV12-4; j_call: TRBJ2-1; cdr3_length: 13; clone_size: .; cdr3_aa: CASTPNRAHEQFF; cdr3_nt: TGTGCCAGCACGCCTAACAGGGCGCATGAGCAGTTCTTC
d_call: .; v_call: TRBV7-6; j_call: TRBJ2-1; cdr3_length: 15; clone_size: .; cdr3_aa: CASSLTEQSYNEQFF; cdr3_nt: TGTGCCAGCAGCCTAACAGAACAGTCCTACAATGAGCAGTTCTTC
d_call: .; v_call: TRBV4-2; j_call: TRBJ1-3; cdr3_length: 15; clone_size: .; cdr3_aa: CASSQERDSGNTIYF; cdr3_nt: TGTGCCAGCAGCCAAGAGAGAGACTCTGGAAACACCATATATTTT
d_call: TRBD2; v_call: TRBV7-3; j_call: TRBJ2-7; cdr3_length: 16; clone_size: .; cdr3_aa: CASSLGLAGNSYEQYF; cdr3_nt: TGTGCCAGCAGCTTAGGGCTAGCGGGGAACTCCTACGAGCAGTACTTC
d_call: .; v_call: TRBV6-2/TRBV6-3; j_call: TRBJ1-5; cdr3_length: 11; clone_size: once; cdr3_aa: CASSSGQPQHF; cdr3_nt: TGTGCCAGCAGTTCGGGTCAGCCCCAGCATTTT
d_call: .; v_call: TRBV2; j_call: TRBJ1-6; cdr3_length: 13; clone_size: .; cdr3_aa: CASTGFGDSPLHF; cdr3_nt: TGTGCCAGCACAGGGTTCGGCGATTCACCCCTCCACTTT
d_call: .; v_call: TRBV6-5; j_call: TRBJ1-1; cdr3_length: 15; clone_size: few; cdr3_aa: CASTYNRALNTEAFF; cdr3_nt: TGTGCCAGCACCTATAACAGGGCATTAAACACTGAAGCTTTCTTT
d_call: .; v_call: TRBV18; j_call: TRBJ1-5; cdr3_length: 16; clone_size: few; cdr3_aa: CASSPRMSGSGQPQHF; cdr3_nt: TGTGCCAGCTCGCCTCGCATGTCAGGGTCAGGTCAGCCCCAGCATTTT
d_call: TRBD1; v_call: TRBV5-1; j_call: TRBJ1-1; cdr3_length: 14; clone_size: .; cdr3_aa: CASSWRTGVTEAFF; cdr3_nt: TGCGCCAGCAGCTGGCGGACAGGGGTAACTGAAGCTTTCTTT
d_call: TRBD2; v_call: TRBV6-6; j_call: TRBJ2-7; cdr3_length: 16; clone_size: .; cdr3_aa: CASSYSRTSEGYEQYF; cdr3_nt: TGTGCCAGCAGTTACTCGAGGACTAGCGAGGGTTACGAGCAGTACTTC
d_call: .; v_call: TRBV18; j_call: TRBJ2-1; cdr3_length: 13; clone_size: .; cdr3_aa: CASSPPGDNEQFF; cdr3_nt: TGTGCCAGCTCACCACCAGGGGATAATGAGCAGTTCTTC
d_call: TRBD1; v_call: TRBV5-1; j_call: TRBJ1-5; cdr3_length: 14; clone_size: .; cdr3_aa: CASSLGQGDQPQHF; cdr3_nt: TGCGCCAGCAGCCTAGGACAGGGGGATCAGCCCCAGCATTTT
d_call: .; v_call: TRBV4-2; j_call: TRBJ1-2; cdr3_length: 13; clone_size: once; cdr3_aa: CASSQAGRDGYTF; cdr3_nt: TGTGCCAGCAGCCAAGCAGGCAGGGATGGCTACACCTTC
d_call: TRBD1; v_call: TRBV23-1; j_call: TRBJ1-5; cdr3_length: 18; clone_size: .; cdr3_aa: CASGPIIRQGVGNQPQHF; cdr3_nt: TGCGCCAGCGGCCCGATCATCAGACAGGGTGTAGGCAATCAGCCCCAGCATTTT
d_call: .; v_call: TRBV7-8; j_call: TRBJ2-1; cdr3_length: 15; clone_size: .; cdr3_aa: CASRPTGSSYNEQFF; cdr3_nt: TGTGCCAGCAGACCGACGGGAAGCTCCTACAATGAGCAGTTCTTC
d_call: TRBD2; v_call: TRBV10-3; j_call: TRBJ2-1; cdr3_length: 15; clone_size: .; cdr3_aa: CAISGTSGSYNEQFF; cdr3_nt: TGTGCCATCAGTGGAACTAGCGGCTCCTACAATGAGCAGTTCTTC
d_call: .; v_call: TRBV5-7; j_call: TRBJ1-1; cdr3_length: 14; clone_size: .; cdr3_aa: CASSLSAVNTEAFF; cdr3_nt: TGTGCCAGCAGCTTATCCGCAGTGAACACTGAAGCTTTCTTT
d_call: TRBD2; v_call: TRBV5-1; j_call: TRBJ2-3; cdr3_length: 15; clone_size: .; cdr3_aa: CASRVRETGTDTQYF; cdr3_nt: TGCGCCAGCAGAGTGCGGGAGACGGGCACAGATACGCAGTATTTT
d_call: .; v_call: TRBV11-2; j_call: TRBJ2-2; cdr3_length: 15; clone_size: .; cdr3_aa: CASSLGGSNTGELFF; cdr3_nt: TGTGCCAGCAGCTTAGGAGGATCCAACACCGGGGAGCTGTTTTTT
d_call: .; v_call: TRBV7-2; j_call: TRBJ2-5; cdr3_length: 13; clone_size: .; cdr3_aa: CASSLRTEETQYF; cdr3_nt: TGTGCCAGCAGCTTAAGGACAGAAGAGACCCAGTACTTC
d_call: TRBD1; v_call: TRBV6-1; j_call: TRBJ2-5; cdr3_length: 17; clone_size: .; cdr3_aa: CASSADYQGAVILTQYF; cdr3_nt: TGTGCCAGCAGTGCTGACTACCAGGGGGCGGTCATTCTGACCCAGTACTTC
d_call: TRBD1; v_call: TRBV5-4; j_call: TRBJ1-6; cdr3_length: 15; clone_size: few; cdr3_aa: CASSLDRTGISPLHF; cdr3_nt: TGTGCCAGCAGCTTGGACCGGACAGGGATTTCACCCCTCCACTTT
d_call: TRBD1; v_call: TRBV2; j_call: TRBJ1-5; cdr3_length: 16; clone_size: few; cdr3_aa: CASSEQGTGGGQPQHF; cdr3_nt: TGTGCCAGCAGTGAACAGGGGACAGGGGGCGGTCAGCCCCAGCATTTT
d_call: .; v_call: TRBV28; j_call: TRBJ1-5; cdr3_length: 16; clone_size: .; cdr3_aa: CASSSGHWDSNQPQHF; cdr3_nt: TGTGCCAGCAGTTCGGGACACTGGGATAGCAATCAGCCCCAGCATTTT
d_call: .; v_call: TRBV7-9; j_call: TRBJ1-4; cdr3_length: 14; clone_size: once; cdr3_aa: CASSGGWFGEKLFF; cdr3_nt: TGTGCCAGCAGCGGGGGGTGGTTTGGAGAAAAACTGTTTTTT
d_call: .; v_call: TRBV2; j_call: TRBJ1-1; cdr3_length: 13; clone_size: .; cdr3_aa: CASSEVGGTEAFF; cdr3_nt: TGTGCCAGCAGTGAAGTTGGAGGCACTGAAGCTTTCTTT
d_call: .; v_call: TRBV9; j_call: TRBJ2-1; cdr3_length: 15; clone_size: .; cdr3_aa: CASREVGSSYNEQFF; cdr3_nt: TGTGCCAGCAGGGAAGTAGGGAGCTCCTACAATGAGCAGTTCTTC
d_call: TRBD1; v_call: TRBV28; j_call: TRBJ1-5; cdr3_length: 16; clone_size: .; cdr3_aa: CASSLSSRGSNQPQHF; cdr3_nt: TGTGCCAGCAGCCTTTCCTCCAGGGGGAGCAATCAGCCCCAGCATTTT